The 13 T cell receptor beta chains below were found in one sample sequenced in a study of blood T cell repertoires in COVID-19. The method was immunoSEQ multiplex PCR; TCRdb's version includes in-frame clones alone and lacks a portion of them. Of approximately 270,000 clones listed, less than 95% are singletons. Sequencing was performed on PBMCs or T cells enriched from blood (not recorded which). Receptors were obtained from a man aged 40-49 years who had been exposed to COVID-19.

The chain combines TRBV5-8 with TRBJ1-2, with a weak D call TRBD1 (6 bases). Trimming took 4 bases from V and 0 from J, leaving 10 bases between them. The CDR3 contains 14 residues. In germline, CDR1 is SGHTS, CDR2 YDEGEE. This chain's CDR3 is CASSGRGSNYGYTF. DNA for the CDR3: TGTGCCAGCAGCGGGAGGGGGTCTAACTATGGCTACACCTTC.

The V and J genes are TRBV24-1 and TRBJ2-3; TRBD2 might be the D (6 bases). Germline V gives CDR1 KGHDR, CDR2 SFDVKD. Trimming removed 4 bases from V and 5 bases from J, with 18 bases in between. This CDR3 has 16 amino acids. CDR3 in amino acids: CATSDTGTPRQDTQYF. In nucleotides, the CDR3 is TGTGCCACCAGTGACACGGGGACTCCCCGGCAAGATACGCAGTATTTT.

The gene calls are TRBV28 and TRBJ2-2; maybe TRBD1 (6 bases). Germline assignment: CDR1 MDHEN and CDR2 SYDVKM. Trimming removed 2 bases at V and 4 bases at J, with 8 bases between. This CDR3 spans 14 amino acids. The CDR3 sequence is CASSLTGSTGELFF. DNA for the CDR3: TGTGCCAGCAGTTTAACAGGGTCCACCGGGGAGCTGTTTTTT.

The J gene is TRBJ2-5, the V gene TRBV6-5, with a possible D match to TRBD2 (6 bases). The CDR3 covers 13 residues. With 3 bases removed from V and 3 bases from J, the gap between germline ends came to 8 bases. Germline CDR1 and CDR2: MNHEY and SVGAGI. In DNA, the CDR3 is TGTGCCAGCAGTTATCGCGGGAAAGAGACCCAGTACTTC. Its translation is CASSYRGKETQYF.

This clone was seen a handful of times. The genes are TRBV7-9 and TRBJ2-7; possibly TRBD1 for D (5 bases). The CDR3 totals 15 residues. V lost 5 bases and J 0 bases, leaving 14 bases between the germline ends. Germline V gives CDR1 SEHNR, CDR2 FQNEAQ (reference sequence). This chain's CDR3 is CASSPAVGVSYEQYF. CDR3 coding DNA: TGTGCCAGCAGCCCGGCTGTAGGGGTCTCCTACGAGCAGTACTTC. The full variable domain, in which reference TRBV7-9 and TRBJ2-7 provide the parts outside the CDR3, is DTGVSQNPRHKITKRGQNVTFRCDPISEHNRLYWYRQTLGQGPEFLTYFQNEAQLEKSRLLSDRFSAERPKGSFSTLEIQRTEQGDSAMYLCASSPAVGVSYEQYFGPGTRLTVT.

The chain recombines TRBV13 with TRBJ2-1; 11 bases are a match to TRBD1. The V segment lost 5 bases and the J segment 8 bases; nucleotides outside the gene matches: 11. This CDR3 region has 16 residues. Looked up from germline, CDR1 is PRHDT and CDR2 is FYEKMQ (reference sequence). The CDR3 DNA follows: TGTGCCAGCAGCCCCTCCCCGGGACAGGGGGACGATGAGCAGTTCTTC. It is translated as CASSPSPGQGDDEQFF.

This clone has only one observation. J is TRBJ2-1 and V is TRBV19; tentatively, D is TRBD2 (5 bases). In germline, CDR1 is LNHDA, CDR2 SQIVND (reference sequence). V lost 7 bases and J 10 bases, leaving 20 bases between the germline ends. CDR3 length: 14 residues. The CDR3, as DNA: TGTGCCAGTAAGAAGATTACAGCATCTAGCGAGCAGTTCTTC. The encoded protein is CASKKITASSEQFF.

This clone was observed once. This sequence joins TRBV19 and TRBJ2-1; a weak D match, TRBD2 (7 bases). V shed 7 bases and J shed 6 bases, with 19 bases lying between them. CDR1 LNHDA and CDR2 SQIVND come from the germline V gene (reference sequence). There are 15 residues in the CDR3. CDR3 region: CASTKRGAVSNEQFF. The CDR3 nucleotides read TGTGCCAGTACCAAACGGGGGGCAGTTAGCAATGAGCAGTTCTTC.

V is TRBV28 and J is TRBJ2-1; D is unresolved. V was pared by 2 bases and J by 12 bases, with 11 bases between. CDR3 length: 12 amino acids. Germline V lookup: CDR1 MDHEN, CDR2 SYDVKM. The CDR3 loop is CASSLASLPQFF. In DNA, the CDR3 is TGTGCCAGCAGTTTAGCTAGTTTGCCGCAGTTCTTC. The full variable domain, rest sourced from reference TRBV28 and TRBJ2-1, is DVKVTQSSRYLVKRTGEKVFLECVQDMDHENMFWYRQDPGLGLRLIYFSYDVKMKEKGDIPEGYSVSREKKERFSLILESASTNQTSMYLCASSLASLPQFFGPGTRLTVL.

The V and J genes are TRBV28 and TRBJ1-1; no reliable D call. The length of the CDR3 is 12 residues. V gave up 4 bases and J gave up 11 bases, with 14 bases separating them. In germline, CDR1 is MDHEN, CDR2 SYDVKM. CDR3 sequence reads: CASSSSTPNAFF. In DNA, the CDR3 is TGTGCCAGCAGTTCTTCAACTCCCAATGCTTTCTTT.

V and J are TRBV5-1 and TRBJ1-1; perhaps TRBD1 as D (6 bases). The CDR3 loop spans 13 amino acids. Deletions cut 4 bases from V and 4 bases from J, with 11 bases between. Germline V lookup: CDR1 SGHRS, CDR2 YFSETQ. The CDR3 DNA follows: TGCGCCAGCAGCCTGACAGGTTTCACTGAAGCTTTCTTT. Translating it yields CASSLTGFTEAFF.

The chain is built from TRBV27 and TRBJ2-1; D remains ambiguous. CDR1 MNHEY and CDR2 SMNVEV come from the germline V gene (reference sequence). The V end lost 2 bases, the J end lost 8 bases, and 19 bases lay between the germline ends. The CDR3 runs 16 residues. CDR3 sequence (DNA): TGTGCCAGCAGTTTAGCAGGCCCCCCTTTCCACGATGAGCAGTTCTTC. Encoded protein: CASSLAGPPFHDEQFF.

V and J are TRBV13 and TRBJ1-6; 11 bases are shared with TRBD1. The CDR3 is 16 amino acids. Losses at the gene ends were 4 bases for V and 10 bases for J; bases not matched to a gene: 9. Per the germline V gene, CDR1 is PRHDT and CDR2 is FYEKMQ (reference sequence). CDR3 loop: CASSSWTGGVKSPLHF. DNA for the CDR3: TGTGCCAGCAGCTCTTGGACAGGGGGCGTAAAATCACCCCTCCACTTT.